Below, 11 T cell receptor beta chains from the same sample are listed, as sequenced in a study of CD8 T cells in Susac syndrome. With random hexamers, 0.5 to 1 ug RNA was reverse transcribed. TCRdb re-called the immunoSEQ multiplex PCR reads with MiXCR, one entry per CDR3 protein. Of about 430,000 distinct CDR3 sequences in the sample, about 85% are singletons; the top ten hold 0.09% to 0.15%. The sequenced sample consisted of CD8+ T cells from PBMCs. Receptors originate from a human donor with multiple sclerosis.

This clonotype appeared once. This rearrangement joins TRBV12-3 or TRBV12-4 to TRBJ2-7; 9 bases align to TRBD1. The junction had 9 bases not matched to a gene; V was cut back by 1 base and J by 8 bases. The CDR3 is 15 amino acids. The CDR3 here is CASSLGGQGRYKQYF. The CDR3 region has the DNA TGTGCCAGCAGTTTAGGGGGACAGGGTCGGTACAAGCAGTACTTC.

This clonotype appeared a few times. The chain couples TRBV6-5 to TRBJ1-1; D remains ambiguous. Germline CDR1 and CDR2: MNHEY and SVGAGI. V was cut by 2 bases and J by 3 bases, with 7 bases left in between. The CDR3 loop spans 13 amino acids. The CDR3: CASSYGQYTEAFF. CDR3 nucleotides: TGTGCCAGCAGTTACGGGCAGTACACTGAAGCTTTCTTT.

CDR3 nucleotide sequence: TGTGCCAGCAGTTTTCTGACTAGCGGGGGCCCCACAGATACGCAGTATTTT. As protein: CASSFLTSGGPTDTQYF. The chain combines TRBV28 with TRBJ2-3, with TRBD2 matching over 12 bases. V lost 3 bases and J lost 2; bases outside the gene matches: 6. CDR3 length: 17 amino acids. Germline lookup yields CDR1 MDHEN and CDR2 SYDVKM.

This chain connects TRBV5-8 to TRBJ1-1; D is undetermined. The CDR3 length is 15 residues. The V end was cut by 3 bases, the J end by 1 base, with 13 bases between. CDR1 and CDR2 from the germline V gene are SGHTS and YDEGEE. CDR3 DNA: TGTGCCAGCAGCTCCCCCGTAGGATGGAACACTGAAGCTTTCTTT. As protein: CASSSPVGWNTEAFF. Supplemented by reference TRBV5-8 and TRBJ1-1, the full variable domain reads EAGVTQSPTHLIKTRGQQATLRCSPISGHTSVYWYQQALGLGLQFLLWYDEGEERNRGNFPPRFSGRQFPNYSSELNVNALELEDSALYLCASSSPVGWNTEAFFGQGTRLTVV.

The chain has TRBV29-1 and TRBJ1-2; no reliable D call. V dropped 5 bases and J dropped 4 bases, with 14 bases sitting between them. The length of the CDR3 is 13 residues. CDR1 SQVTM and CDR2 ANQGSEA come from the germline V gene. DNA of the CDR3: TGCAGCGTTCCTTCGACGGAAATCTATGGCTACACCTTC. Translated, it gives CSVPSTEIYGYTF.

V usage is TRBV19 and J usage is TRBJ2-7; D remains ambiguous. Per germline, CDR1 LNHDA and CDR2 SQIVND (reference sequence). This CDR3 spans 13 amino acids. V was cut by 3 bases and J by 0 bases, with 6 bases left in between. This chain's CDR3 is CASSMSSSYEQYF. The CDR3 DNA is TGTGCCAGTAGTATGTCGTCCTCCTACGAGCAGTACTTC.

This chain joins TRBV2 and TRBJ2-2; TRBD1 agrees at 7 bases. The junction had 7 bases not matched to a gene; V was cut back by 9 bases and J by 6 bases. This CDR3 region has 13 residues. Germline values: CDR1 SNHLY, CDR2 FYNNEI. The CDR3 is CARTGFSAGELFF. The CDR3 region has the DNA TGTGCCAGGACAGGGTTTAGCGCCGGGGAGCTGTTTTTT.

CDR3 in amino acids: CASSPSTGPPTEGQYF. In DNA form, the CDR3 reads TGTGCCAGCTCACCTTCGACAGGGCCCCCCACAGAGGGGCAGTATTTT. V gene TRBV18 combines with J gene TRBJ2-3, with TRBD1 matching over 7 bases. The CDR3 totals 16 residues. V lost 3 bases, J lost 11 bases, and 17 bases stayed unmatched. Germline loops: CDR1 KGHSH, CDR2 LQKENI.

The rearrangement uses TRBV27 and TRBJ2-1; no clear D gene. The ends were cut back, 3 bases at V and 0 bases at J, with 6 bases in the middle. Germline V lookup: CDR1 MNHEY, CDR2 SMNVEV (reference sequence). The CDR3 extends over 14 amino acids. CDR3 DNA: TGTGCCAGCAGTTTTCCGAGCTCCTACAATGAGCAGTTCTTC. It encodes CASSFPSSYNEQFF.

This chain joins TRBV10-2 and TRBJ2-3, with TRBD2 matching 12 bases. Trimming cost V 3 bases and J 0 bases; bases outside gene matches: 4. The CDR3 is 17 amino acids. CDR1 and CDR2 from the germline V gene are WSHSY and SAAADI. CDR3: CASSEGLAGPSTDTQYF. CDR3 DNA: TGCGCCAGCAGTGAAGGACTAGCGGGACCTAGCACAGATACGCAGTATTTT.

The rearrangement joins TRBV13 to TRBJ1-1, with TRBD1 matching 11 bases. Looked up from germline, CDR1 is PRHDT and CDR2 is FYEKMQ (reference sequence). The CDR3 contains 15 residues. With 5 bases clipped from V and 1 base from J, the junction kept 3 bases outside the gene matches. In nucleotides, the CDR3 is TGTGCCAGCAGCCGCGGGACAGGGGGGAACACTGAAGCTTTCTTT. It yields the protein CASSRGTGGNTEAFF.